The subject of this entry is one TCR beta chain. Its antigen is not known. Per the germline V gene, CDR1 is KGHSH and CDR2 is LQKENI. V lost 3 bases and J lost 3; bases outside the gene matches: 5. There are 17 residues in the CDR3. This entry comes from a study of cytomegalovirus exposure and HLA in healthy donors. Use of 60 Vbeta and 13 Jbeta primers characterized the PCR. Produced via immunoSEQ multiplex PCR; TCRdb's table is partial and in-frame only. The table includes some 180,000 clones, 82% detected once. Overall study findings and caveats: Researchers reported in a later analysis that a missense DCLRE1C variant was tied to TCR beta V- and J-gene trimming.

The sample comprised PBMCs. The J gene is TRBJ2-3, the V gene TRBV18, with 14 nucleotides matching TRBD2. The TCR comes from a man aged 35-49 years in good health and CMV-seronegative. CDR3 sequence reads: CASSPPTSGGATDTQYF. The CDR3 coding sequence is TGTGCCAGCTCACCTCCGACTAGCGGGGGGGCAACAGATACGCAGTATTTT.